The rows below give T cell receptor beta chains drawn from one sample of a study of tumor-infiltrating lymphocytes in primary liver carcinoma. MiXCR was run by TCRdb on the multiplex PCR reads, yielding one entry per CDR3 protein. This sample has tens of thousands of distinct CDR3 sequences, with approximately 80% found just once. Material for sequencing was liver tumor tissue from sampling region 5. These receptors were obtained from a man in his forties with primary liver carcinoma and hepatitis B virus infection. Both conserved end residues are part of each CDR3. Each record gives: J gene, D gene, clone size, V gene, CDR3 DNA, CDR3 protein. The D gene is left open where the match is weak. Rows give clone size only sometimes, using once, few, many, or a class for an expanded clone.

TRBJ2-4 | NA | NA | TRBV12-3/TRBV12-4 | TGTGCCTGCAGCACCACAGCTGGCAAAAACATTCAGTACTTC | CACSTTAGKNIQYF
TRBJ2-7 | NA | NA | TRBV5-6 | TGTGCCAGCAGCCGTGACGGGGTCATCGACGAGCAGTACTTC | CASSRDGVIDEQYF
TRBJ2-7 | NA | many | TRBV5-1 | TGCGCCAGCAGCCCCTGGGGCGGGATCACCTACGAGCAGTACTTC | CASSPWGGITYEQYF
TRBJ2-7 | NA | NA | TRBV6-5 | TGTGCCAGCAGGGTTGGATACGAGCGGTATTTC | CASRVGYERYF
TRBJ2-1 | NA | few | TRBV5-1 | TGCGCCAGCAGCTTGGACAGTTCCCCCTACAATGAGCAGTTCTTC | CASSLDSSPYNEQFF
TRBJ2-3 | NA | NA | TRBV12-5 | TGTGCTAGTGACTTCGGCGTGGGAGAGCAGTATTTT | CASDFGVGEQYF
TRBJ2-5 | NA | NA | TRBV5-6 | TGTTCCAGCAGCTCGGACACAGACCTCCAAGAGACCCAGTACTTC | CSSSSDTDLQETQYF
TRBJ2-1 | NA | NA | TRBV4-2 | TGTGCCAGCAGCCTAGGGTACAGTGACGATGAGCAGTTCTTC | CASSLGYSDDEQFF
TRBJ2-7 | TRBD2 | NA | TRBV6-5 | TGTGCCTGCAATCTCTTTAGCGGGAGCTTAGCCTACGAACAGTACTTC | CACNLFSGSLAYEQYF
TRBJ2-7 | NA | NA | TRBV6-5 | TGTGCCAGCAGTTACTGGACACGGGACGAGCAGTACTTC | CASSYWTRDEQYF
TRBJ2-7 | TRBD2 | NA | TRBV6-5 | TGTGCCAGAAGTTACGGGGGGGCGGGTGAGCAGTATTTC | CARSYGGAGEQYF
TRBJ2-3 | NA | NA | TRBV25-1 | TGTGCTAGCAGTGAAAATGAGAGTCAGACCACAGATACGCAGTATTTT | CASSENESQTTDTQYF
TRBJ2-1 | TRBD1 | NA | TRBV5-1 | TGCGCCAGCAGCGGTGGACAGGGGGACAATGAGCAGTTCTTC | CASSGGQGDNEQFF
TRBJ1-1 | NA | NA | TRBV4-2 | TGTGCCAGCAGCCAAGGCGGAGACATGAACACTGATGCTTTCTTT | CASSQGGDMNTDAFF
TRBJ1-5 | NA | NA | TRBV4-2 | TGTGCCAACAACCAAGGGGAGGGGTCGGGACGGCTTAGCAATCAGCCCCAGCATTTT | CANNQGEGSGRLSNQPQHF
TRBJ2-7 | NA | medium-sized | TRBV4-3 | TGCGCCAGCAGCCAAGAAAGCTCCACCTACGAGCAGTACTTC | CASSQESSTYEQYF
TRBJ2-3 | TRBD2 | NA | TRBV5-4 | TGTGCCAGCAGAGGTCTAGCGGGAGGGCGCCCAGATACGCAATATTTT | CASRGLAGGRPDTQYF
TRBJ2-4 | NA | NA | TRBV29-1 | TGCAGCCTTGTTTTCTCGGGGATCCAAAACATTCAGCACTTC | CSLVFSGIQNIQHF
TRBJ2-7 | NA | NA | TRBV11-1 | TGTGCTAGCAGCCAAAGTTTACAGAGTCTCGAGCAGTACTTC | CASSQSLQSLEQYF
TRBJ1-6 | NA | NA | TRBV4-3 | TGCACCAGCAGCCAGGACAGCTCCTATAATTCACCCCTACACTTT | CTSSQDSSYNSPLHF
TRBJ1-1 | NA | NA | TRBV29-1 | TGCAGCTTCAGGGTTACGGTGAACACTGAGGCTTTCTTT | CSFRVTVNTEAFF
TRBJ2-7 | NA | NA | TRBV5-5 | TGTGCCAGCAGCTTGGTGCAACACCTGTCTCGGCCCTACGGGCAGTACTTC | CASSLVQHLSRPYGQYF
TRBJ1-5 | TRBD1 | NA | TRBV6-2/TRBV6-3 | TGTGCCAGCACCTCTACAGAGGGGGCGTATTGCAATCAGCCCCATCATTTT | CASTSTEGAYCNQPHHF
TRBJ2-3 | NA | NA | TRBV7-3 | TGTGTCAGCAGCTTACTCGGGGCCAATACGCAGTATTTT | CVSSLLGANTQYF
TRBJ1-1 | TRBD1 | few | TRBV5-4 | TGTGCCAACAGTCAGGGGGGGCGCGGCTCGAACACTGAAGCTTTCTTT | CANSQGGRGSNTEAFF
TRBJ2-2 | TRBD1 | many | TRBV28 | TGTGCCAGCAGTTTTCCTCGCAGGGGGCTCGGCGGGGAGCTGTTTTTT | CASSFPRRGLGGELFF
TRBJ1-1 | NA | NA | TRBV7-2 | TGTACCAGCAGCTTAACTGCGAACACTGAAGCTTTCTTT | CTSSLTANTEAFF
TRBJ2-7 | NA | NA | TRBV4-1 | TGCGCCAGCAGCTCGGGCCGTTGGTACGAGCTATACTTC | CASSSGRWYELYF
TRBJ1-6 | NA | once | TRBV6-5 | TGTGTCAGCAGTTCGGGTGGGGGGGGTAATAATTCACCCCTCCACTTT | CVSSSGGGGNNSPLHF
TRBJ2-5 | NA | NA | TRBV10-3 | TGTGGCATCGGTTGGGACTTTTTAGGAGAGACCCAGTACTTC | CGIGWDFLGETQYF
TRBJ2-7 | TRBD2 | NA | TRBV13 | TGTGCCAGCGGCCCCAGGATTAGCGGGAGTTACGAGCAGTACTTC | CASGPRISGSYEQYF
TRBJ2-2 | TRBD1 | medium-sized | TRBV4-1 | TGCGCCAGCAGCCAGATTGGACAGGGAGCCCACACCGGGGAGCTGTTTTTT | CASSQIGQGAHTGELFF
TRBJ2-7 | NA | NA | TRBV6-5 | TGTGCCGGCAGGATGAAGGGGGTCGGCGAGCAGTACTTC | CAGRMKGVGEQYF
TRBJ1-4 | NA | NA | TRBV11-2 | TGTGCCAACAACAAGACCCCGGGAGGAACAAATGAAAAACTGTTTTTT | CANNKTPGGTNEKLFF
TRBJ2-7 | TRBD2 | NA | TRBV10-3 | TGTGCCACTACCAAACGATCGGGACTAGCGGGGGGGTTCTCCTACGAGCAGTACTTC | CATTKRSGLAGGFSYEQYF
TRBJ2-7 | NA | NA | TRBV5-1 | TGCGCCAGCAGCTACCTTAGGAGGCAGGTTGTAGACGAGCAGTACTTC | CASSYLRRQVVDEQYF
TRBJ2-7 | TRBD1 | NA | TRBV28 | TGTGCCGACACGTTGACCTCGGGACAGGGTTATAACGAGCAGTACTTC | CADTLTSGQGYNEQYF
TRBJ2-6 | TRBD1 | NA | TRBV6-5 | TGTGCCAGCAGCCGCGACAGGGCTGAGGCCAACGTCCTGACCTTC | CASSRDRAEANVLTF
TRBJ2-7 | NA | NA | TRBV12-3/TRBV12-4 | TGTGCTAGCAGTTTACGGGGCTACGAGCAGTACTTC | CASSLRGYEQYF